This T cell receptor beta chain is from a study of shared clonotypes between healthy human individuals. Assay used: immunoSEQ multiplex PCR; TCRdb lists only in-frame clones, some missing. The table includes 2 million to 2.5 million clones, 90% to 96% detected once. Partitioning of CD4+ cells yielded a CD45RA+ naive subset and a CD45RA-negative memory subset. Germline V gene data show CDR1 as SGHTA and CDR2 as FQGTGA. There are 14 residues in the CDR3. V shed 2 bases and J 4 bases; nucleotides not matched to a gene: 1. The J gene is TRBJ2-1, the V gene TRBV7-3; 8 nucleotides agree with TRBD2. The TCR comes from a man aged 18 to 30 in good health. The sequenced material came from naive CD4+ T cells sorted from blood. This sample's subset: CD45RA+ positively selected. The CDR3 DNA reads as TGTGCCAGCAGCTTAGCGGGGGGTTACAATGAGCAGTTCTTC. Its protein product is CASSLAGGYNEQFF.